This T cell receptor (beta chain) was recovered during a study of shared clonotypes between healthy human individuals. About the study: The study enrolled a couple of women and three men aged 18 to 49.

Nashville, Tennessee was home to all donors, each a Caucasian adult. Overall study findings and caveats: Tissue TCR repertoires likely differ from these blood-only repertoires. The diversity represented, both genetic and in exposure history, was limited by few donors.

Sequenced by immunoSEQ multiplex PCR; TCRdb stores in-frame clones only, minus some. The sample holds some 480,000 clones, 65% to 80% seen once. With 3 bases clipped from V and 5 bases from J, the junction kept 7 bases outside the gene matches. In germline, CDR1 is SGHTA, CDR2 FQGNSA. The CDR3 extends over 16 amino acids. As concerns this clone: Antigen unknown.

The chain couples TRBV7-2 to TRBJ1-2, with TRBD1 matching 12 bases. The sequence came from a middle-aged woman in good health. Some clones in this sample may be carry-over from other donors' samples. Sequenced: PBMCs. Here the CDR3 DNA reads TGTGCCAGCAGCTTTCCGGGACAGGGGGCCAGGTATGGCTACACCTTC. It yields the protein CASSFPGQGARYGYTF. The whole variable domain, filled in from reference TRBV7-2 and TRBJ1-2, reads GAGVSQSPSNKVTEKGKDVELRCDPISGHTALYWYRQSLGQGLEFLIYFQGNSAPDKSGLPSDRFSAERTGGSVSTLTIQRTQQEDSAVYLCASSFPGQGARYGYTFGSGTRLTVV.